The next 8 T cell receptor beta chains were all read from a single sample in a study of blood T cell repertoires in COVID-19. The data were produced by immunoSEQ multiplex PCR, yet TCRdb's version contains in-frame clones alone and is incomplete. The table has some 300,000 clones, 85% to 90% seen once. Sequenced material: peripheral blood. The receptors come from a man aged 70 or older with acute or convalescent COVID-19.

In this sample, this clone turned up once. The V gene is TRBV19, the J gene TRBJ1-5; 7 positions match TRBD1. Germline V lookup: CDR1 LNHDA, CDR2 SQIVND (reference sequence). V gave up 4 bases and J gave up 4 bases; unmatched junction bases: 7. CDR3 length equals 15 residues. CDR3 amino acids: CASSTGPRGNQPQHF. The CDR3 nucleotides are TGTGCCAGTAGTACCGGCCCCAGGGGGAATCAGCCCCAGCATTTT. Together with reference TRBV19 and TRBJ1-5, the CDR3 gives the full variable domain: DGGITQSPKYLFRKEGQNVTLSCEQNLNHDAMYWYRQDPGQGLRLIYYSQIVNDFQKGDIAEGYSVSREKKESFPLTVTSAQKNPTAFYLCASSTGPRGNQPQHFGDGTRLSIL.

This chain uses TRBV6-2 or TRBV6-3 with TRBJ2-2; 7 bases fit TRBD1. The germline V gene has CDR1 MNHEY and CDR2 SVGEGT. This CDR3 spans 16 amino acids. With 0 bases clipped from V and 3 bases from J, the junction kept 4 bases outside the gene matches. CDR3 amino acids: CASSYSRTGHTGELFF. The CDR3 DNA reads TGTGCCAGCAGTTACTCTAGGACAGGACACACCGGGGAGCTGTTTTTT.

This clone was seen a few times. This rearrangement joins TRBV24-1 to TRBJ2-1, with 9 bases lining up with TRBD1. The CDR3 extends over 17 amino acids. Germline values: CDR1 KGHDR, CDR2 SFDVKD. The V gene end was trimmed by 3 bases and the J gene end by 7 bases; junction bases not matched to a gene: 12. The CDR3 DNA is TGTGCCACCAGTGATGCCCCTCCGGGACAGGGATTTAATGAGCAGTTCTTC. It specifies CATSDAPPGQGFNEQFF.

The rearrangement joins TRBV21-1 to TRBJ2-1; the tabulated D call, TRBD1, remains unverified against the DNA. TRBV21-1 is a known pseudogene. The CDR3 covers 16 residues. CDR3 sequence reads: CASSKGSTGGHNEQFF. CDR3 coding DNA: TGTGCCAGCAGCAAAGGATCGACAGGGGGCCACAATGAGCAGTTCTTC.

The CDR3 bases are TGTGCCTGGGAACCCGGGACAGGGGGTTTATCACCCCTCCACTTT. Protein product: CAWEPGTGGLSPLHF. The chain uses TRBV30 and TRBJ1-6; 11 bases map to TRBD1. The CDR3 covers 15 residues. Germline V gives CDR1 GTSNPN, CDR2 SVGIG (reference sequence). Trimming cost V 5 bases and J 10 bases; bases outside gene matches: 10.

This clone was counted between two and nine times. The chain links TRBV3-1 (or the pseudogene TRBV3-2) to TRBJ2-1, with TRBD2 matching over 7 bases. V lost 5 bases to trimming and J lost 0 bases; unmatched junction nucleotides: 7. The CDR3 has 16 residues. The germline gives CDR1 LGHDT, CDR2 YNNKEL (reference sequence). CDR3 loop: CASSAPGLPSYNEQFF. The CDR3 DNA reads as TGTGCCAGCAGCGCCCCGGGACTACCCTCCTACAATGAGCAGTTCTTC.

This clone appeared a few times. This chain's CDR3 is CASSLASGRNEQYF. The CDR3 region has the DNA TGTGCCAGCAGTTTAGCTAGCGGGAGGAACGAGCAGTACTTC. This chain connects TRBV6-2 or TRBV6-3 to TRBJ2-7; 11 bases agree with TRBD2. Unmatched junction bases numbered 4, after V lost 4 bases and J lost 5 bases. Germline CDR1 and CDR2: MNHEY and SVGEGT. The CDR3 extends over 14 amino acids.

The genes are TRBV4-2 and TRBJ2-1; 8 bases line up with TRBD2. The CDR3 consists of 16 residues. Trimming cost V 4 bases and J 1 base; bases outside gene matches: 6. Germline V gene lookup returns CDR1 LGHNA and CDR2 YNFKEQ. The CDR3 region has the DNA TGTGCCAGCAGCCGGAGTAGCGGGGCATCCTACAATGAGCAGTTCTTC. This codes for CASSRSSGASYNEQFF.